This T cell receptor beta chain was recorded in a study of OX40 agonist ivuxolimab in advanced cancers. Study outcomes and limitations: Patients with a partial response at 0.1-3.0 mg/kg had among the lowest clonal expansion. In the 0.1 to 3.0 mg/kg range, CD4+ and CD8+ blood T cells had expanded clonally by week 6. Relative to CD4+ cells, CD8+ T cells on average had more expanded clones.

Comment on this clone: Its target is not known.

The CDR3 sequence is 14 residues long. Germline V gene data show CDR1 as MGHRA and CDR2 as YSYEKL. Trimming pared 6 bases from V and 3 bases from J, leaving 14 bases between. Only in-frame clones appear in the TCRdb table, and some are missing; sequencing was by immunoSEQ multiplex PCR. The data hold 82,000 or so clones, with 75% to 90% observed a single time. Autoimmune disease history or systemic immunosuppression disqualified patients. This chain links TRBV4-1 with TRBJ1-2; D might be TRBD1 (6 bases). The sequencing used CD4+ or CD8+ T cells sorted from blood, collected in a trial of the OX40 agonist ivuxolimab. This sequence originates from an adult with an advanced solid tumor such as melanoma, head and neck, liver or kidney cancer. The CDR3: CASSQRTEDYGYTF. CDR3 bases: TGCGCCAGCAGTCAAAGGACAGAAGACTATGGCTACACCTTC.